Below are 18 T cell receptor beta chains sequenced from a single sample in a study of T cells in Graves' hyperthyroidism and ophthalmopathy. The investigators amplified TCR beta CDR3 regions from RNA transcripts. HTBI primers were employed in a first-round RT-PCR of the TCR CDR3. TCRdb reanalysed the multiplex PCR reads using MiXCR and keeps one entry per CDR3 protein. The profile shows over 150,000 distinct CDR3 sequences, around 17% of them singletons. Sequencing was performed on blood. The receptors were gathered from a woman aged 45-59 years with Graves' hyperthyroidism.

This clonotype was observed at least ten times. This chain uses TRBV5-1 with TRBJ2-2, with D unclear. The CDR3 is 14 residues long. Germline CDR1 is SGHRS and CDR2 is YFSETQ. Trimming removed 0 bases from V and 4 bases from J, with 7 bases in between. The CDR3 here is CASSLEWGTGELFF. The CDR3 DNA reads TGCGCCAGCAGCTTGGAGTGGGGCACCGGGGAGCTGTTTTTT.

Many counts were recorded for this clonotype. The CDR3 DNA reads as TGCAGTGCTAGAGCCGGGACAGGGGTCTACGAGCAGTACTTC. Translated: CSARAGTGVYEQYF. The chain is built from TRBV20-1 and TRBJ2-7, with TRBD1 identical over 10 bases. The CDR3 is 14 residues long. After removal of 1 base from V and 3 bases from J, the junction contained 3 bases not matched to a gene. CDR1 is DFQATT, CDR2 SNEGSKA, per germline (reference sequence).

This clonotype occurred many times. The J gene is TRBJ1-6, the V gene TRBV3-1; unclear D gene. This CDR3 comprises 11 residues. V lost 0 bases and J 9 bases, leaving 0 bases between the germline ends. Germline CDR1 LGHDT, CDR2 YNNKEL (reference sequence). The chain's CDR3 is CASSQDSPLHF. The CDR3 DNA sequence: TGTGCCAGCAGCCAAGATTCACCCCTCCACTTT.

This clonotype was found many times. This chain uses TRBV7-9 with TRBJ2-2; D ambiguous. Trimming pared 2 bases from V and 0 bases from J, leaving 1 base between. Germline CDR1 is SEHNR and CDR2 is FQNEAQ (reference sequence). This CDR3 has 13 residues. CDR3 coding DNA: TGTGCCAGCAGCTTATCGAACACCGGGGAGCTGTTTTTT. Translation: CASSLSNTGELFF.

This clonotype was observed at least ten times. J is TRBJ1-1 and V is TRBV4-1; D is ambiguous. V was pared by 2 bases and J by 1 base, with 8 bases between. CDR3 length: 14 amino acids. Per the germline V gene, CDR1 is MGHRA and CDR2 is YSYEKL. In DNA form, the CDR3 reads TGCGCCAGCAGCCAATCCCAGGCGAACACTGAAGCTTTCTTT. This codes for CASSQSQANTEAFF.

This clonotype has a count of ten or more. The gene calls are TRBV7-3 and TRBJ2-3; D is uncertain. Per the germline V gene, CDR1 is SGHTA and CDR2 is FQGTGA. Trimming took off 4 bases at V and 0 bases at J, with 8 bases between the two ends. There are 14 residues in the CDR3. The DNA of the CDR3 is TGTGCCAGCAGCTCCCTCATGAGCACAGATACGCAGTATTTT. This sequence encodes CASSSLMSTDTQYF.

As to this clonotype: A read error may be the cause here, since a much bigger clone is one base away. The chain joins TRBV3-1 to TRBJ1-6; D unresolved. The CDR3 is made up of 12 amino acids. V was cut by 6 bases and J by 9 bases, with 9 bases left in between. The germline gives CDR1 LGHDT, CDR2 YNNKEL (reference sequence). CDR3 in amino acids: CASRFSGSPLHF. The CDR3 DNA sequence: TGTGCCAGCAGGTTCTCTGGTTCACCCCTCCACTTT.

In this sample, this clonotype turned up many times. The rearrangement joins TRBV11-2 to TRBJ1-1; tentative D call: TRBD1 (5 bases). V was clipped by 6 bases and J by 1 base, with 9 bases between them. CDR3 length equals 13 residues. Germline V gene lookup returns CDR1 SGHAT and CDR2 FQNNGV. The CDR3 loop is CASRRGQNTEAFF. The CDR3 DNA sequence: TGTGCCAGCAGACGTGGACAGAACACTGAAGCTTTCTTT.

Points on this clonotype: One base away lies a much larger clone, so this may be a sequencing read error. The rearrangement joins TRBV5-1 to TRBJ2-3, with 12 nucleotides matching TRBD2. This CDR3 contains 17 residues. CDR1 is SGHRS and CDR2 is YFSETQ in the germline V gene. The CDR3 sequence: CVSSDPRLAGATDTQYF. The CDR3 coding sequence is TGCGTCAGCAGCGACCCCAGACTAGCGGGGGCGACAGATACGCAGTATTTT.

J is TRBJ2-2 and V is TRBV10-1; 9 nucleotides line up with TRBD1. This CDR3 has 16 residues. Germline-derived CDR1 and CDR2 are WNHNN and SYGVQD (reference sequence). Losses at the gene ends were 5 bases for V and 2 bases for J; bases not matched to a gene: 6. The CDR3 coding sequence is TGCGCCAGCAGTCTGCAGGGACAGGGAAACACCGGGGAGCTGTTTTTT. Protein product: CASSLQGQGNTGELFF.

Of note for this clonotype: This could be a read error, since a much larger clone is one nucleotide away. The genes are TRBV6-5 and TRBJ1-4; D uncertain. Germline CDR1 is MNHEY and CDR2 is SVGAGI. The CDR3 loop spans 13 amino acids. CDR3 sequence: CASSYSANERLFF. The DNA of the CDR3 is TGTGCCAGCAGTTACTCGGCTAATGAAAGACTGTTTTTT.

In its sample, this clonotype was seen many times. This rearrangement joins TRBV6-1 to TRBJ1-5; D possibly corresponds to TRBD1 (5 bases). Germline values: CDR1 MNHNS, CDR2 SASEGT. V lost 5 bases and J lost 0, with 14 bases in between. CDR3 length equals 16 residues. The CDR3 DNA follows: TGTGCCAGCAGTAAGACAAGGGGAGTTAGCAATCAGCCCCAGCATTTT. Encoded protein: CASSKTRGVSNQPQHF.

This rearrangement joins TRBV19 to TRBJ1-2; D call uncertain. The germline CDR1 and CDR2 sequences are LNHDA and SQIVND (reference sequence). CDR3 length: 15 residues. Trimming pared 3 bases from V and 2 bases from J, leaving 13 bases between. CDR3 sequence: CASSIPGKANYGYTF. The CDR3 nucleotides read TGTGCCAGTAGTATCCCGGGGAAAGCCAACTATGGCTACACCTTC.

The chain joins TRBV5-1 to TRBJ2-5, with 10 nucleotides matching TRBD1. The germline V gene encodes CDR1 SGHRS and CDR2 YFSETQ. Losses at the gene ends were 4 bases for V and 5 bases for J; bases not matched to a gene: 8. CDR3 size: 15 residues. In nucleotides, the CDR3 is TGCGCCAGCAGCCCCGGGACAGGGGTCACGGAGACCCAGTACTTC. Translated, it gives CASSPGTGVTETQYF.

V and J are TRBV2 and TRBJ1-4; D may be TRBD1 (5 bases). V shed 4 bases and J shed 5 bases, with 14 bases lying between them. Germline V CDR1 and CDR2: SNHLY, FYNNEI. This CDR3 region has 15 residues. The CDR3, as DNA: TGTGCCAGCAGTGGATTGCAGGGCTCAAATGAAAAACTGTTTTTT. Translating it yields CASSGLQGSNEKLFF. The complete variable domain, with remaining parts taken from reference TRBV2 and TRBJ1-4, reads EPEVTQTPSHQVTQMGQEVILRCVPISNHLYFYWYRQILGQKVEFLVSFYNNEISEKSEIFDDQFSVERPDGSNFTLKIRSTKLEDSAMYFCASSGLQGSNEKLFFGSGTQLSVL.

This clonotype appeared many times. V is TRBV12-3 or TRBV12-4 and J is TRBJ1-1; 9 positions agree with TRBD1. The V gene end was trimmed by 2 bases and the J gene end by 0 bases; junction bases not matched to a gene: 4. This CDR3 has 16 residues. Here the CDR3 reads CASSLSRTGVNTEAFF. Written as DNA, the CDR3 is TGTGCCAGCAGTTTAAGTCGGACAGGGGTGAACACTGAAGCTTTCTTT.

This clonotype was observed at least ten times. The chain carries TRBV28 and TRBJ2-7; TRBD1 is a possible D gene (5 bases). The germline V and J ends were trimmed by 8 bases and 5 bases, with 13 bases remaining between them. CDR1 is MDHEN, CDR2 SYDVKM, per germline. The CDR3 sequence is 12 residues long. The CDR3 bases are TGTGCCAGCGTTTCCCGACAGAACGAGCAGTACTTC. It is translated as CASVSRQNEQYF.

Ten or more counts support this clonotype. J is TRBJ1-1 and V is TRBV12-3 or TRBV12-4; D gene unclear. Trimming shortened V by 4 bases and J by 1 base, and 13 bases separated the two germline ends. This CDR3 contains 15 residues. The DNA for the CDR3 is TGTGCCAGCAGTTCCCAACGGGCGCCGAACACTGAAGCTTTCTTT. This translates into CASSSQRAPNTEAFF.